One sample yielded the 26 T cell receptor beta chains listed below, sequenced in a study of shared clonotypes between healthy human individuals. Data came from immunoSEQ multiplex PCR; TCRdb stores just in-frame clones and leaves some out. The sample gives some 900,000 clones, about three quarters of which show up once; about 1.5% is in the top ten. The sample comprised memory CD4+ T cells sorted from blood. Indicated subset: CD45RA-negative fraction. These receptors came from a man between 18 and 29 years old in good health.

The sample holds a few counts of this clone. This chain links TRBV19 with TRBJ1-1; the D is unclear. Germline V gene data show CDR1 as LNHDA and CDR2 as SQIVND (reference sequence). With 9 bases removed from V and 9 bases from J, the gap between germline ends came to 14 bases. The CDR3 spans 11 residues. The CDR3 DNA sequence: TGTGCCAGCCAGATTTTGGGAAAAGCTTTCTTT. Amino acid sequence: CASQILGKAFF.

Notes on this clone: Additional DNA sequences in this sample encode the identical CDR3. The J gene is TRBJ2-2, the V gene TRBV5-1; 11 bases match TRBD1. Unmatched junction bases numbered 3, after V lost 3 bases and J lost 5 bases. The CDR3 runs to 15 residues. The V gene's germline CDR1 is SGHRS and CDR2 YFSETQ. The CDR3 region has the DNA TGCGCCAGCAGCTGGGGACAGGGGGTTACCGGGGAGCTGTTTTTT. It codes for CASSWGQGVTGELFF.

The rearrangement joins TRBV7-2 to TRBJ2-1; D is possibly TRBD2 (6 bases). This CDR3 spans 15 amino acids. Germline V gene sequence: CDR1 SGHTA, CDR2 FQGNSA. Trimming removed 0 bases from V and 1 base from J, with 7 bases in between. This chain's CDR3 is CASSLARGSYNEQFF. CDR3 bases: TGTGCCAGCAGCTTAGCACGGGGGTCCTACAATGAGCAGTTCTTC.

This chain joins TRBV5-4 and TRBJ2-7; D uncertain. Germline V gene data show CDR1 as SGHNT and CDR2 as YYREEE (reference sequence). CDR3 length: 14 amino acids. Trimming removed 3 bases at V and 5 bases at J, with 15 bases between. The CDR3 nucleotides are TGTGCCAGCAGCTCAGACTCCAGAATCGACGAGCAGTACTTC. This gives the protein CASSSDSRIDEQYF.

The table lists this clone with a few counts. This chain uses TRBV6-5 with TRBJ2-1, with TRBD2 as a possible D gene (5 bases). CDR3 length equals 14 residues. The V end lost 6 bases, the J end lost 8 bases, and 17 bases lay between the germline ends. Germline CDR1 is MNHEY and CDR2 is SVGAGI. The CDR3 bases are TGTGCCAGCAGCCCCATGAGGGCTCGTGATGAGCAGTTCTTC. This gives the protein CASSPMRARDEQFF.

This chain links TRBV19 with TRBJ1-2, with a possible D match to TRBD1 (6 bases). This CDR3 spans 14 amino acids. Germline V CDR1 and CDR2: LNHDA, SQIVND (reference sequence). The V and J ends lost 5 bases and 4 bases respectively, with 14 bases between them. The CDR3 DNA follows: TGTGCCAGTAGTCGACAGGTAGGATCCTATGGCTACACCTTC. It specifies CASSRQVGSYGYTF.

The gene calls are TRBV19 and TRBJ2-6, with 7 bases matching TRBD1. J lost 4 bases, V lost 5 bases, and 5 bases had no gene match. Germline V gives CDR1 LNHDA, CDR2 SQIVND (reference sequence). CDR3 length: 15 residues. The DNA of the CDR3 is TGTGCCAGTAGTTTTACAGGGGCAGGGGCCAACGTCCTGACTTTC. Translation gives CASSFTGAGANVLTF.

The chain links TRBV29-1 to TRBJ2-3, with 10 bases fitting TRBD1. CDR1 is SQVTM, CDR2 ANQGSEA, per germline. Unmatched junction bases numbered 11, after V lost 7 bases and J lost 7 bases. This CDR3 has 14 amino acids. The CDR3 DNA reads as TGCAGCGCCCCCGACAGGGGGCAGAGTAATACGCAGTATTTT. Its protein product is CSAPDRGQSNTQYF.

This clone was counted between two and nine times. The chain employs TRBV29-1 and TRBJ2-7; D is undetermined. V was cut by 6 bases and J by 2 bases, with 23 bases left in between. The CDR3 runs to 16 residues. CDR1 and CDR2 from the germline V gene are SQVTM and ANQGSEA. The CDR3 protein is CSVVGEAKILPYEQYF. CDR3 bases: TGCAGCGTCGTCGGAGAGGCGAAAATTCTGCCCTACGAGCAGTACTTC.

The chain carries TRBV19 and TRBJ2-4, with D uncertain. The CDR3 extends over 15 amino acids. CDR1 and CDR2 (germline): LNHDA, SQIVND (reference sequence). Trimming removed 5 bases from V and 0 bases from J, with 11 bases in between. The DNA for the CDR3 is TGTGCCAGTAGTGAGGTGGGCGTAGCCAAAAACATTCAGTACTTC. This encodes CASSEVGVAKNIQYF.

The chain links TRBV4-2 to TRBJ2-2; TRBD1 matches 7 bases. This CDR3 has 15 amino acids. The J segment lost 4 bases and the V segment lost 3 bases, leaving 5 bases of the junction unmatched. CDR1 LGHNA and CDR2 YNFKEQ come from the germline V gene. CDR3 region: CASSQQGVGTGELFF. The CDR3 coding sequence is TGTGCCAGCAGCCAGCAGGGGGTCGGCACCGGGGAGCTGTTTTTT.

The chain is built from TRBV2 and TRBJ1-5; D remains ambiguous. The CDR3 consists of 14 residues. Trimming left V 3 bases short and J 4 bases short, with 10 bases between. The germline CDR1 and CDR2 sequences are SNHLY and FYNNEI. CDR3 loop: CASSDPGFNQPQHF. DNA of the CDR3: TGTGCCAGCAGTGACCCCGGGTTTAATCAGCCCCAGCATTTT.

The rearrangement uses TRBV11-2 and TRBJ2-1; 14 nucleotides agree with TRBD2. From germline, CDR1 is SGHAT and CDR2 FQNNGV. Trimming at V came to 5 bases and at J to 3 bases, leaving 9 bases not matched to a gene. CDR3 length: 18 amino acids. CDR3: CASSATSGGAGVYNEQFF. Here the CDR3 DNA reads TGTGCCAGCAGCGCGACTAGCGGGGGGGCAGGTGTCTACAATGAGCAGTTCTTC.

This clone was detected ten times or more. The gene calls are TRBV7-9 and TRBJ2-5, with a possible D match to TRBD2 (5 bases). The CDR3 consists of 16 residues. V shed 3 bases and J shed 4 bases, with 18 bases lying between them. Germline V gives CDR1 SEHNR, CDR2 FQNEAQ (reference sequence). The CDR3 DNA reads as TGTGCCAGCAGCTTGCAAAAACTAGGGTTGGGAGAGACCCAGTACTTC. It is translated as CASSLQKLGLGETQYF.

The V call is TRBV18, the J call TRBJ1-2; D call uncertain. Germline V gene sequence: CDR1 KGHSH, CDR2 LQKENI. The CDR3 runs 15 residues. Between the trimmed V and J ends, which lost 3 bases and 1 base, there was a span of 12 bases. The CDR3 is CASSPSGVGNYGYTF. The CDR3 bases are TGTGCCAGCTCACCTAGCGGAGTCGGTAACTATGGCTACACCTTC.

Only a few counts were recorded for this clone. The rearrangement links TRBV7-9 to TRBJ2-5, with TRBD2 as a possible D gene (7 bases). CDR3 length equals 14 residues. V was shortened by 10 bases and J by 2 bases, with 17 bases between the two germline ends. CDR1 and CDR2 from the germline V gene are SEHNR and FQNEAQ (reference sequence). The CDR3: CATPGGQSQETQYF. The CDR3, as DNA: TGTGCCACCCCCGGGGGGCAAAGTCAAGAGACCCAGTACTTC.

V and J are TRBV6-1 and TRBJ1-4; 7 bases line up with TRBD1. Trimming took 6 bases from V and 8 from J; bases not matched to a gene: 9. Germline V CDR1 and CDR2: MNHNS, SASEGT. The CDR3 is 14 residues long. CDR3 sequence (DNA): TGTGCCAGCAGCCGGCTTTGGACAGGCGAAAAACTGTTTTTT. As protein: CASSRLWTGEKLFF.

This chain connects TRBV30 to TRBJ1-4; the D gene is possibly TRBD1 (6 bases). V lost 0 bases to trimming and J lost 7 bases, with 9 bases between them. CDR3 size: 13 residues. Germline V lookup: CDR1 GTSNPN, CDR2 SVGIG (reference sequence). CDR3 amino acids: CAWSVKGGEKLFF. The DNA of the CDR3 is TGTGCCTGGAGTGTGAAGGGGGGTGAAAAACTGTTTTTT.

V and J are TRBV5-6 and TRBJ2-2, with TRBD2 as a possible D gene (6 bases). Deletions cut 5 bases from V and 5 bases from J, with 19 bases between. The CDR3 spans 16 residues. Germline V gene lookup returns CDR1 SGHDT and CDR2 YYEEEE. CDR3 nucleotide sequence: TGTGCCAGCAGACTACTAGCTCTCCCGGGAACCGGGGAGCTGTTTTTT. It translates to CASRLLALPGTGELFF.

This sequence joins TRBV28 and TRBJ2-6; tentative D call: TRBD1 (5 bases). CDR3 length: 15 residues. Trimming pared 6 bases from V and 0 bases from J, leaving 9 bases between. Germline V gives CDR1 MDHEN, CDR2 SYDVKM. This CDR3 is CASSKTASGANVLTF. The CDR3 DNA is TGTGCCAGCAGCAAGACAGCCTCTGGGGCCAACGTCCTGACTTTC.

The J gene is TRBJ1-5, the V gene TRBV28; TRBD1 agrees at 8 bases. The J segment lost 7 bases and the V segment lost 5 bases, leaving 10 bases of the junction unmatched. CDR1 is MDHEN, CDR2 SYDVKM, per germline. The length of the CDR3 is 15 residues. CDR3 loop: CASSPGQGFWQPQHF. CDR3 nucleotide sequence: TGTGCCAGCAGTCCCGGACAGGGCTTTTGGCAGCCCCAGCATTTT.

The rearrangement uses TRBV28 and TRBJ2-7; 9 bases match TRBD2. CDR3 length equals 15 residues. V shed 2 bases, J shed 3 bases, and the junction held 5 bases outside the gene matches. Germline V CDR1 and CDR2: MDHEN, SYDVKM. CDR3 nucleotide sequence: TGTGCCAGCAGTTTAGCGGTAGCGGGGGTCTACGAGCAGTACTTC. This translates into CASSLAVAGVYEQYF. The full variable domain, in which reference TRBV28 and TRBJ2-7 provide the parts outside the CDR3, is DVKVTQSSRYLVKRTGEKVFLECVQDMDHENMFWYRQDPGLGLRLIYFSYDVKMKEKGDIPEGYSVSREKKERFSLILESASTNQTSMYLCASSLAVAGVYEQYFGPGTRLTVT.

This clone was seen a few times. CDR3 sequence: CAWRGGGKGEKLFF. DNA for the CDR3: TGTGCCTGGAGGGGAGGAGGGAAAGGTGAAAAACTGTTTTTT. This sequence joins TRBV30 and TRBJ1-4, with D uncertain. The length of the CDR3 is 14 residues. The germline V and J ends were trimmed by 3 bases and 7 bases, with 15 bases remaining between them. Per germline, CDR1 GTSNPN and CDR2 SVGIG (reference sequence).

The V and J genes are TRBV30 and TRBJ2-5; TRBD2 matches 9 bases. Germline V gene data show CDR1 as GTSNPN and CDR2 as SVGIG (reference sequence). This CDR3 is built from 16 residues. Unmatched junction bases numbered 10, after V lost 0 bases and J lost 5 bases. As DNA, the CDR3 is TGTGCCTGGAGTGTCGGTAGCGGGAGTGTAGTGGAGACCCAGTACTTC. Encoded protein: CAWSVGSGSVVETQYF.

The chain joins TRBV19 to TRBJ2-4; D might be TRBD1 (6 bases). This CDR3 is 13 amino acids long. Germline V gives CDR1 LNHDA, CDR2 SQIVND (reference sequence). Trimming removed 8 bases from V and 5 bases from J, with 13 bases in between. In DNA, the CDR3 is TGTGCCAGTGGAACATGGGGGCAAAACATTCAGTACTTC. Its translation is CASGTWGQNIQYF. Together with reference TRBV19 and TRBJ2-4, the CDR3 gives the full variable domain: DGGITQSPKYLFRKEGQNVTLSCEQNLNHDAMYWYRQDPGQGLRLIYYSQIVNDFQKGDIAEGYSVSREKKESFPLTVTSAQKNPTAFYLCASGTWGQNIQYFGAGTRLSVL.

This clone was detected ten times or more. The genes are TRBV7-3 and TRBJ2-5, with D perhaps given as TRBD1 or TRBD2 (5 bases each). The CDR3 loop spans 13 amino acids. Per germline, CDR1 SGHTA and CDR2 FQGTGA. V was trimmed by 5 bases and J by 2 bases, leaving 9 bases between them. CDR3 region: CASSPGTQETQYF. CDR3 DNA: TGTGCCAGCAGCCCAGGGACGCAAGAGACCCAGTACTTC. The full variable domain, rest sourced from reference TRBV7-3 and TRBJ2-5, is GAGVSQTPSNKVTEKGKYVELRCDPISGHTALYWYRQSLGQGPEFLIYFQGTGAADDSGLPNDRFFAVRPEGSVSTLKIQRTERGDSAVYLCASSPGTQETQYFGPGTRLLVL.